A single sample is the source of the 23 T cell receptor beta chains below, sequenced in a study of blood T cell dynamics during melanoma immunotherapy. The time point: week 3, after first cycle of checkpoint inhibitor. Here immunoSEQ multiplex PCR was the method, and the copy in TCRdb shows in-frame clones only, minus some. Of approximately 11,000 clones listed, more than 75% are singletons. Sequencing used blood, obtained from a patient treated with checkpoint blockade. All receptors come from a human donor with melanoma.

The chain uses TRBV30 and TRBJ1-1; D remains ambiguous. V shed 4 bases and J shed 0 bases, with 6 bases lying between them. The CDR3 spans 12 residues. The germline V gene encodes CDR1 GTSNPN and CDR2 SVGIG (reference sequence). CDR3 loop: CAWIGLNTEAFF. The DNA for the CDR3 is TGTGCCTGGATTGGCCTGAACACTGAAGCTTTCTTT.

The chain has TRBV7-8 and TRBJ1-5; 8 nucleotides align to TRBD1. Germline CDR1 and CDR2: SGHVS and FQNEAQ. V shed 4 bases, J shed 2 bases, and the junction held 7 bases outside the gene matches. The CDR3 is 16 amino acids. CDR3 DNA sequence: TGTGCCAGCAGCTCCCTCCCGGGACAGGGCAATCAGCCCCAGCATTTT. This sequence encodes CASSSLPGQGNQPQHF.

The chain couples TRBV7-8 to TRBJ2-3, with D perhaps TRBD2 (6 bases). The germline V gene has CDR1 SGHVS and CDR2 FQNEAQ. Trimming removed 3 bases at V and 5 bases at J, with 12 bases between. This CDR3 spans 14 amino acids. For the CDR3, the DNA is TGTGCCAGCAGCTTGAGCGGGCCGGTAGATACGCAGTATTTT. Its translation is CASSLSGPVDTQYF.

This clone was recorded only once. This sequence joins TRBV4-1 and TRBJ2-1; perhaps TRBD1 as D (6 bases). The CDR3 has 16 amino acids. CDR1 MGHRA and CDR2 YSYEKL come from the germline V gene. Trimming left V 1 base short and J 3 bases short, with 13 bases between. The CDR3 coding sequence is TGCGCCAGCAGCCAAGCCCAGGGGATCCTCTACAATGAGCAGTTCTTC. Translating it yields CASSQAQGILYNEQFF.

The rearrangement uses TRBV9 and TRBJ2-7; D may be TRBD1 (6 bases). The CDR3 length is 12 residues. Germline V lookup: CDR1 SGDLS, CDR2 YYNGEE. With 0 bases removed from V and 6 bases from J, the gap between germline ends came to 7 bases. CDR3 in DNA: TGTGCCAGCAGCGTAGTAGGGGGCGAGCAGTACTTC. Its translation is CASSVVGGEQYF.

The chain employs TRBV5-1 and TRBJ2-1; 7 bases fit TRBD2. The germline V gene encodes CDR1 SGHRS and CDR2 YFSETQ. CDR3 length: 16 amino acids. The trim removed 0 bases at V and 3 bases at J, leaving 6 bases unmatched. CDR3 nucleotide sequence: TGCGCCAGCAGCTTGGAAGGCGGGGGATTCTACAATGAGCAGTTCTTC. It is translated as CASSLEGGGFYNEQFF.

The chain recombines TRBV6-4 with TRBJ2-3; D unresolved. This CDR3 comprises 13 residues. The germline gives CDR1 MRHNA, CDR2 SNTAGT. V was pared by 5 bases and J by 5 bases, with 11 bases between. DNA of the CDR3: TGTGCCAGCAGTCCATCTTCACGAGATACGCAGTATTTT. This codes for CASSPSSRDTQYF.

The CDR3 bases are TGTGCCAGCAGCCCTGGGCCGCTACCAACCCTCTACGAGCAGTACGTC. Its translation: CASSPGPLPTLYEQYV. The chain carries TRBV5-5 and TRBJ2-7; D is undetermined. Germline V gene sequence: CDR1 SGHKS, CDR2 YYEKEE (reference sequence). The CDR3 consists of 16 residues. Trimming removed 4 bases from V and 3 bases from J, with 20 bases in between.

V and J are TRBV19 and TRBJ1-3; D gene ambiguous. V lost 7 bases and J lost 0, with 16 bases in between. Germline assignment: CDR1 LNHDA and CDR2 SQIVND (reference sequence). This CDR3 contains 16 residues. The CDR3 spells CASTGNWILSGNTIYF. The CDR3 coding sequence is TGTGCCAGTACCGGAAACTGGATTCTCTCTGGAAACACCATATATTTT.

V usage is TRBV5-6 and J usage is TRBJ2-1, with D maybe TRBD1 (5 bases). V was trimmed by 5 bases and J by 2 bases, leaving 11 bases between them. Per germline, CDR1 SGHDT and CDR2 YYEEEE. CDR3 size: 14 residues. The CDR3 DNA follows: TGTGCCAGCAGTCCTAGGGGCCCCTACAATGAGCAGTTCTTC. Its translation: CASSPRGPYNEQFF.

The table lists this clone with a few counts. V and J are TRBV14 and TRBJ1-1; D uncertain. Germline assignment: CDR1 SGHDN and CDR2 FVKESK. The V end was cut by 3 bases, the J end by 0 bases, with 11 bases between. The CDR3 runs 15 residues. DNA of the CDR3: TGTGCCAGCAGCCAGATAAACCAGATGAACACTGAAGCTTTCTTT. Residues: CASSQINQMNTEAFF. Filled out from reference TRBV14 and TRBJ1-1, the complete variable domain reads EAGVTQFPSHSVIEKGQTVTLRCDPISGHDNLYWYRRVMGKEIKFLLHFVKESKQDESGMPNNRFLAERTGGTYSTLKVQPAELEDSGVYFCASSQINQMNTEAFFGQGTRLTVV.

The V gene is TRBV7-2, the J gene TRBJ2-1; no clear D. Trimming stripped 4 bases from V and 5 bases from J, with 9 bases between. Germline V CDR1 and CDR2: SGHTA, FQGNSA. This CDR3 spans 13 amino acids. In DNA, the CDR3 is TGTGCCAGCAGCTATCCAGCCGACAATGAGCAGTTCTTC. Protein: CASSYPADNEQFF.

J is TRBJ2-2 and V is TRBV7-6, with TRBD2 matching over 8 bases. There are 17 residues in the CDR3. The germline CDR1 and CDR2 sequences are SGHVS and FNYEAQ. Trimming took 0 bases from V and 4 from J; bases not matched to a gene: 7. The CDR3 DNA reads TGTGCCAGCAGCTTAGCGTCCAGCGGGGGACTCACCGGGGAGCTGTTTTTT. The encoded protein is CASSLASSGGLTGELFF.

This chain uses TRBV6-5 with TRBJ2-2, with 8 positions matching TRBD2. The V gene end was trimmed by 6 bases and the J gene end by 5 bases; junction bases not matched to a gene: 8. CDR3 length equals 15 residues. Germline assignment: CDR1 MNHEY and CDR2 SVGAGI. In nucleotides, the CDR3 is TGTGCCAGCAGACCGGGAGGGGGATGGACCGGGGAGCTGTTTTTT. Encoded protein: CASRPGGGWTGELFF.

The CDR3 loop is CAIRGSGGNEQFF. Here the CDR3 DNA reads TGTGCCATCAGGGGTTCAGGGGGTAATGAGCAGTTCTTC. The chain couples TRBV10-3 to TRBJ2-1; 7 positions agree with TRBD1. Germline CDR1 and CDR2: ENHRY and SYGVKD. The CDR3 is made up of 13 amino acids. V shed 6 bases and J 7 bases; nucleotides not matched to a gene: 6.

This chain uses TRBV4-2 with TRBJ2-7, with 9 bases identical to TRBD2. This CDR3 has 18 residues. Germline values: CDR1 LGHNA, CDR2 YNFKEQ. With V trimmed by 0 bases and J by 1 base, 10 bases remained unmatched. In DNA, the CDR3 is TGTGCCAGCAGCCAAGAGCGGGTGAGCGGGGGGACGTCCTACGAGCAGTACTTC. Encoded protein: CASSQERVSGGTSYEQYF.

The gene calls are TRBV11-3 and TRBJ2-3; D is perhaps TRBD2 (6 bases). This CDR3 comprises 14 residues. The ends were cut back, 7 bases at V and 4 bases at J, with 15 bases in the middle. Germline CDR1 is SGHNT and CDR2 is YENEEA. The CDR3 sequence is CASTGPLASDTQYF. As DNA, the CDR3 is TGTGCCAGCACTGGGCCCCTAGCGTCAGATACGCAGTATTTT.

The chain recombines TRBV11-2 with TRBJ1-2; tentative D call: TRBD1 (6 bases). The germline CDR1 and CDR2 sequences are SGHAT and FQNNGV. The CDR3 extends over 14 amino acids. The germline V and J ends were trimmed by 5 bases and 6 bases, with 16 bases remaining between them. The CDR3 is CASSPGGEGDGYTF. Here the CDR3 DNA reads TGTGCCAGCAGCCCCGGCGGGGAGGGGGATGGCTACACCTTC. Full variable domain (missing parts from reference TRBV11-2 and TRBJ1-2): EAGVAQSPRYKIIEKRQSVAFWCNPISGHATLYWYQQILGQGPKLLIQFQNNGVVDDSQLPKDRFSAERLKGVDSTLKIQPAKLEDSAVYLCASSPGGEGDGYTFGSGTRLTVV.

V is TRBV6-4 and J is TRBJ2-3, with D tentatively TRBD2 (7 bases). The germline gives CDR1 MRHNA, CDR2 SNTAGT. This CDR3 contains 14 residues. V gave up 2 bases and J gave up 2 bases, with 8 bases separating them. DNA of the CDR3: TGTGCCAGCAGTGACGGGGGGGCCACAGATACGCAGTATTTT. Its protein is CASSDGGATDTQYF.

V usage is TRBV11-1 and J usage is TRBJ2-6; unclear D gene. This CDR3 is 16 amino acids long. Between the trimmed V and J ends, which lost 0 bases and 4 bases, there was a span of 10 bases. Germline CDR1 SGHAT, CDR2 FQDESV (reference sequence). The CDR3 nucleotides are TGTGCCAGCAGCTTAGCGGTCATGAAAGGGGCCAACGTCCTGACTTTC. Protein: CASSLAVMKGANVLTF.

The chain carries TRBV28 and TRBJ1-5, with D possibly TRBD1 on 6 matching bases. The CDR3 extends over 16 amino acids. Per germline, CDR1 MDHEN and CDR2 SYDVKM. The V end lost 8 bases, the J end lost 0 bases, and 17 bases lay between the germline ends. The CDR3 coding sequence is TGTGCCAGCTCACCTGGGGGCAGGGATAGCAATCAGCCCCAGCATTTT. Protein: CASSPGGRDSNQPQHF.

This clone is labeled as medium-sized (0.01 to 0.1%). The junction and the germline gene differ at one end; a read error may be behind it. The gene calls are TRBV19 and TRBJ1-5; 7 nucleotides match TRBD1. Germline CDR1 LNHDA, CDR2 SQIVND (reference sequence). CDR3 size: 15 residues. The DNA of the CDR3 is TGTGCCAGTAAGGACGACAGAGGGGGCAAACAGCCCCAGCATTTT. Translated, it gives CASKDDRGGKQPQHF.

V usage is TRBV18 and J usage is TRBJ2-2, with D unclear. Germline assignment: CDR1 KGHSH and CDR2 LQKENI. The CDR3 covers 13 residues. The V gene lost 3 bases and the J gene lost 0 bases, with 2 bases spanning the gap. The CDR3 DNA reads TGTGCCAGCTCACCCTCGAACACCGGGGAGCTGTTTTTT. Translating it yields CASSPSNTGELFF.